This T cell receptor beta chain is from a study of blood T cell repertoires in COVID-19 (dated by TCRdb to about 2020). Broadly, across the study: The collaborator samples originated in the United States, Italy and Spain and spanned the acute and convalescent phases of COVID-19. The material from the prospective study consisted of cDNA or gDNA derived from T cells, B-cell-depleted T cells, or PBMCs. Deeply sampled blood TCRbeta repertoires from subjects exposed to, actively infected with, or recovered from COVID-19 were included in the dataset. A freely available public database, intended as a resource for researchers studying the immune response to SARS-CoV-2, is where the repertoires were released. The samples were drawn from two sources: the first 160 participants of the ongoing ImmuneRACE study, and 1,000 to 1,500 subjects contributed by 6 global collaborators. The sample metadata nearly always contained a de-identified subject ID, COVID-19 status, age in years and sex. Where available, HLA class I and class II types were taken from metadata supplied by the sample provider and were not determined by assay-based typing.

Enrolling through a virtual design, the prospective study's participants ranged in age from roughly 18 to 95 years and lived across roughly 23 United States geographic areas. To assign participants to cohorts, the prospective study relied on clinical history that participants themselves reported in a screening survey and a study questionnaire. For ImmuneRACE Cohort 3, a participant was defined as recovered based on two consecutive negative NP/OP PCR tests, clearance by a healthcare professional, or resolution of symptoms. Each participant in the prospective study had whole blood, serum and a nasopharyngeal or oropharyngeal swab collected by mobile phlebotomists. Over an approximately 2-month period, participants in the prospective study had the option of providing additional blood draws and questionnaires. Prospective study blood samples were shipped either frozen or at room temperature before DNA extraction.

The V end gives up 4 bases and the J end 5 bases, leaving 12 bases in the junction not matched to a gene. Sequences MNHEY (CDR1) and SMNVEV (CDR2) are obtained from the germline V gene (reference sequence). Measured from the cysteine to the phenylalanine, the CDR3 is 16 residues long. Only the CDR3 DNA is retained, 48 bases long and in frame from the first base. TCRbeta CDR3 regions were amplified from genomic DNA using the immunoSEQ Assay, a bias-controlled multiplex PCR. As for the authors' bioinformatics: Nucleated cell counts per sample were estimated from amplification of reference gene primers within the assay. To quantify the absolute abundance of each unique TCRbeta CDR3 rearrangement, sequence reads were collapsed and filtered. For each sample, productive Simpson clonality was calculated as the square root of Simpson's diversity index across productive rearrangements. TCRdb took over this immuneACCESS table, retaining in-frame rearrangements with V and J assigned. Such tables are incomplete; in checked studies, under half of the missing clones stem from an unresolved V gene, and the remainder is unexplained. D and trimming come from the DNA, and the V and J calls and clone size come from that table. Counted in this sample were about 220,000 clones; around 89% of them appeared once. 2.5% to 3% of the sample rests with the top ten.

A remark on this clone: The antigen this receptor binds is unknown. The record has no base qualities; no much larger clone is one base away.

Overall results and qualifications from the work: How much clinical and demographic metadata was included differed by source and by participant, and the metadata was provided uncurated.

The receptor chain draws on TRBV27 and TRBJ1-2; TRBD1 matches 8 bases in the middle. The sample comprised PBMCs or T cells enriched from blood (not recorded which). This TCR derives from a woman aged 25 to 39 who had recovered from COVID-19. The CDR3 region: CASSYYPTGGLYGYTF. The sequenced DNA is TGTGCCAGCAGTTATTACCCTACAGGGGGGTTATATGGCTACACCTTC.